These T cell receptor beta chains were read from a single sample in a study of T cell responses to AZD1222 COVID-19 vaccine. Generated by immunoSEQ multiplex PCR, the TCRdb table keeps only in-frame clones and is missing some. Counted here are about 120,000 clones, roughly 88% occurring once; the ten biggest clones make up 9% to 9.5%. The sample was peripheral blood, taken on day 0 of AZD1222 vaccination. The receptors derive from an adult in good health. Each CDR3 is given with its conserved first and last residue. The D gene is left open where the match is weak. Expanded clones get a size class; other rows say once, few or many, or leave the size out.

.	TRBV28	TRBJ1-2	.	CASRREQDYGYTF	TGTGCCAGCAGACGCGAACAAGACTATGGCTACACCTTC
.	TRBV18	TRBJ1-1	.	CASSPSQGTNTEAFF	TGTGCCAGCTCACCGTCGCAGGGAACAAACACTGAAGCTTTCTTT
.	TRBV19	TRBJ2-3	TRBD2	CASTDTTSGRPNTDTQYF	TGTGCCAGTACCGATACCACTAGCGGGAGGCCCAACACAGATACGCAGTATTTT
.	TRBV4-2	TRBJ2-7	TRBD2	CASKGVAGSYEQYF	TGTGCCAGCAAAGGGGTAGCGGGGTCCTACGAGCAGTACTTC
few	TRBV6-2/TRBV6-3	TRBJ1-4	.	CASSSGSGEKLFF	TGTGCCAGCAGTTCCGGCTCGGGCGAAAAACTGTTTTTT
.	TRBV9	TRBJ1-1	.	CASSAALGGKGTEAFF	TGTGCCAGCAGCGCAGCCCTGGGAGGAAAGGGGACTGAAGCTTTCTTT
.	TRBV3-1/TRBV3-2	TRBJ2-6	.	CASSQEDPGAGANVLTF	TGTGCCAGCAGCCAAGAAGATCCGGGTGCTGGGGCCAACGTCCTGACTTTC
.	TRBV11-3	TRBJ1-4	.	CASSLRTSGRGLEKLFF	TGTGCCAGCAGCTTACGTACCTCGGGGCGGGGGCTTGAAAAACTGTTTTTT
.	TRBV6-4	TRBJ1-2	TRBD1	CASSDSYRGQYGYTF	TGTGCCAGCAGTGACTCGTACAGGGGGCAATATGGCTACACCTTC
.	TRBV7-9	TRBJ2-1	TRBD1	CASSLAGTGGGEQFF	TGTGCCAGCAGCTTAGCCGGGACAGGGGGCGGTGAGCAGTTCTTC
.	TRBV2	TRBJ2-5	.	CASTKETQYF	TGTGCCAGCACTAAAGAGACCCAGTACTTC
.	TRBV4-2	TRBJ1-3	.	CASSQGTLSGNTIYF	TGTGCCAGCAGCCAAGGCACCCTCTCTGGAAACACCATATATTTT
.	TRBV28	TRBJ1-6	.	CASSFTATRNSPLHF	TGTGCCAGCAGTTTTACTGCGACCCGCAATTCACCCCTCCACTTT
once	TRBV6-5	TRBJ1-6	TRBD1	CASSSTGVNNSPLHF	TGTGCCAGCAGTTCGACAGGGGTTAATAATTCACCCCTCCACTTT
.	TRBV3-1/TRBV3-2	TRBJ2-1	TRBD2	CASSRREGYNEQFF	TGTGCCAGCAGCCGAAGGGAGGGTTACAATGAGCAGTTCTTC
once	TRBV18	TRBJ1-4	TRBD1	CASSQTVPGQGSEKLFF	TGTGCCAGCTCACAAACTGTCCCGGGACAGGGGAGTGAAAAACTGTTTTTT
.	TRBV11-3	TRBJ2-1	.	CASSQLYPPEGRGRNEQFF	TGTGCCAGCAGCCAATTATACCCCCCGGAGGGTAGAGGACGCAATGAGCAGTTCTTC
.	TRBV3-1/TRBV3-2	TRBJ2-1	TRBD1	CASSQRGQGQNEQFF	TGTGCCAGCAGCCAAAGGGGACAGGGACAGAATGAGCAGTTCTTC
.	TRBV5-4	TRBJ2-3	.	CASSPDSNTDTQYF	TGTGCCAGCAGCCCGGACTCTAACACAGATACGCAGTATTTT
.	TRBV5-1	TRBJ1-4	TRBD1	CASSPQGASNEKLFF	TGCGCCAGCAGCCCACAGGGGGCTTCTAATGAAAAACTGTTTTTT
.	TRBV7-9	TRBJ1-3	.	CASSLSRDRGNTIYF	TGTGCCAGCAGCTTATCCCGTGACAGAGGAAACACCATATATTTT
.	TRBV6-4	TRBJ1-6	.	CASSPGPSPLHF	TGTGCCAGCTCCCCAGGCCCTTCACCCCTCCACTTT
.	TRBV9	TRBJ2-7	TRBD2	CASSLSVGAGEDEQYF	TGTGCCAGCAGCCTGAGCGTGGGAGCGGGAGAAGACGAGCAGTACTTC
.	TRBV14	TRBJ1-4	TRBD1	CASSRKPGQGAEGASLFF	TGTGCCAGCAGCCGTAAGCCGGGACAGGGGGCGGAGGGCGCGTCCCTGTTTTTT
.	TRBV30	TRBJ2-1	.	CAWSVSPDNYNEQFF	TGTGCCTGGAGTGTAAGCCCGGACAACTACAATGAGCAGTTCTTC
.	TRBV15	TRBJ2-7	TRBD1	CATSRGTGGKEYF	TGTGCCACCAGCCGAGGGACAGGGGGGAAGGAGTACTTC
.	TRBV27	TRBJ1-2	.	CASRASYGYTF	TGTGCCAGCAGGGCCAGCTATGGCTACACCTTC
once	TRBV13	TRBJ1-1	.	CASSLNGPTNTEAFF	TGTGCCAGCAGCTTAAACGGACCGACGAACACTGAAGCTTTCTTT
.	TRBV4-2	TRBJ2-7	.	CASSQERSLGAYEQYF	TGTGCCAGCAGCCAAGAGCGTAGCCTAGGGGCCTACGAGCAGTACTTC
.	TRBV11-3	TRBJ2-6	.	CASSPRGTGANVLTF	TGTGCCAGCAGCCCCCGGGGCACTGGGGCCAACGTCCTGACTTTC
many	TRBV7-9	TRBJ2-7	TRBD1	CASSTVRDRGNEQYF	TGTGCCAGCAGCACAGTCCGGGACAGGGGTAACGAGCAGTACTTC
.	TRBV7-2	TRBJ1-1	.	CASSLAGAYTEAFF	TGTGCCAGCAGCTTAGCAGGGGCGTATACTGAAGCTTTCTTT
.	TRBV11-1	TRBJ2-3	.	CASSPTGTDTQYF	TGTGCCAGCAGCCCTACAGGGACAGATACGCAGTATTTT
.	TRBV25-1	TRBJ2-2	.	CASRILTTGELFF	TGTGCCAGCAGAATTTTGACCACCGGGGAGCTGTTTTTT
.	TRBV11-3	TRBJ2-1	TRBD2	CASSSLAGGNNEQFF	TGTGCCAGCAGCTCCTTAGCGGGTGGAAACAATGAGCAGTTCTTC
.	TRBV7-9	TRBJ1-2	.	CASSVAEDGYTF	TGTGCCAGCAGTGTAGCCGAGGATGGCTACACCTTC
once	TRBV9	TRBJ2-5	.	CASSTVGGQETQYF	TGTGCCAGCAGCACCGTGGGGGGACAAGAGACCCAGTACTTC
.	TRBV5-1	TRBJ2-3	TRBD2	CASSLGLAGSTDTQYF	TGCGCCAGCAGCTTGGGGCTAGCGGGGTCCACAGATACGCAGTATTTT
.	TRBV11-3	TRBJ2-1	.	CASSLRVGLTYNEQFF	TGTGCCAGCAGCTTAAGAGTCGGACTAACATACAATGAGCAGTTCTTC
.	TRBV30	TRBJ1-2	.	CAWAVDTYGYTF	TGTGCCTGGGCGGTAGACACCTATGGCTACACCTTC
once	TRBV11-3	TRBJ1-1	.	CASERAGEAFF	TGTGCCAGCGAGCGGGCCGGTGAAGCTTTCTTT
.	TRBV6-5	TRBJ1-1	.	CASNYQGAGSEAFF	TGTGCCAGCAATTATCAAGGCGCAGGGTCGGAGGCTTTCTTT
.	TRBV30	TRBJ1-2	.	CAWRGDSKMSNYGYTF	TGTGCCTGGAGGGGTGATAGTAAAATGAGCAACTATGGCTACACCTTC
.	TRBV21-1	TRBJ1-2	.	CASSGSYTF	TGTGCCAGCAGTGGAAGCTACACCTTC
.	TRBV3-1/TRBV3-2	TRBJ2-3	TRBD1	CASSHGGQLDTQYF	TGTGCCAGCAGCCATGGGGGACAGCTGGATACGCAGTATTTT
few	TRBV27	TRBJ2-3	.	CASSLSGGTVGDTQYF	TGTGCCAGCAGTTTATCCGGGGGCACAGTAGGAGATACGCAGTATTTT
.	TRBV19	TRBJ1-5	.	CASSWRGTQPQHF	TGTGCCAGTAGTTGGCGAGGCACTCAGCCCCAGCATTTT
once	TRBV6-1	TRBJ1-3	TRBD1	CASSYGTGLAPVDF	TGTGCCAGCAGTTATGGGACAGGGCTAGCCCCTGTCGATTTT
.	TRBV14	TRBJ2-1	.	CASSQEWGAPNEQFF	TGTGCCAGCAGCCAAGAGTGGGGGGCACCCAATGAGCAGTTCTTC
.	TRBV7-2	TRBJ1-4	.	CASSLDSTNEKLFF	TGTGCCAGCAGCCTGGACAGCACTAATGAAAAACTGTTTTTT
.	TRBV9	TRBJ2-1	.	CASSVVSQADEQFF	TGTGCCAGCAGCGTAGTCTCGCAGGCGGATGAGCAGTTCTTC
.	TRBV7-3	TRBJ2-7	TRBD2	CASSSELAGSTHEQYF	TGTGCCAGCAGCTCCGAACTAGCGGGATCCACCCACGAGCAGTACTTC
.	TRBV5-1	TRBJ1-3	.	CASSLGGAGNTIYF	TGCGCCAGCAGCTTGGGAGGTGCTGGAAACACCATATATTTT
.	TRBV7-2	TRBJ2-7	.	CASSLTSQRYEQYF	TGTGCCAGCAGCTTAACTAGCCAAAGATACGAGCAGTACTTC
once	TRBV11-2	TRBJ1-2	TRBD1	CASVSDRTDYGYTF	TGTGCCAGTGTTTCGGACAGGACAGACTATGGCTACACCTTC
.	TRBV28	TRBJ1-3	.	CASSDTSGNTIYF	TGTGCCAGCAGTGACACCTCTGGAAACACCATATATTTT
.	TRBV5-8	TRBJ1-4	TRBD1	CASSLRGLGEKLFF	TGTGCCAGCAGCCTCAGGGGGCTAGGGGAAAAACTGTTTTTT
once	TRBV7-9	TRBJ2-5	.	CASSIGTERETQYF	TGTGCCAGCAGCATAGGGACGGAGAGAGAGACCCAGTACTTC
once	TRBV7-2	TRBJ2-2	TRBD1	CASSVLPGQVDTGELFF	TGTGCCAGCAGCGTCTTACCGGGACAGGTGGACACCGGGGAGCTGTTTTTT